Listed below are T cell receptor beta chains from one sample, sequenced in a study of monozygotic twins with inflammatory bowel disease. Following a re-call of the 5' RACE reads, TCRdb has one entry per CDR3 protein and lacks DNA. This sample contains approximately 380,000 distinct CDR3 sequences. The specimen sequenced was blood. The receptors were gathered from a human donor with ulcerative colitis or Crohn's disease, or a healthy co-twin of an affected twin (not recorded which). Each CDR3 is given with its conserved first and last residue.

j_gene,v_gene,len,CDR3aa
TRBJ2-1,TRBV6-4,14,CASSVTGDRNEQIF
TRBJ2-2,TRBV5-1,14,CASSLDRAFGELFF
TRBJ2-7,TRBV7-9,14,CASSFFGGTYEQYF
TRBJ1-5,TRBV12-3/TRBV12-4,11,CASSQGHPQHF
TRBJ1-4,TRBV25-1,16,CASSVTRGQSNEKLFF
TRBJ2-1,TRBV6-1,13,CASSESGEMRQFF
TRBJ2-3,TRBV12-3/TRBV12-4,17,CASSSGTSGASTDTQYF
TRBJ2-6,TRBV19,15,CASSTLGGGANVLTF
TRBJ1-5,TRBV24-1,16,CATTGQGASGNQPQHF
TRBJ1-1,TRBV6-2/TRBV6-3,14,CASNIGRDSLEAFF
TRBJ2-7,TRBV12-3/TRBV12-4,12,CASSFSSLEQYF
TRBJ2-3,TRBV20-1,15,CSARDWRVSTDTQYF
TRBJ2-1,TRBV5-8,15,CASSSSRGRYNEQFF
TRBJ2-7,TRBV7-2,13,CASRDRGIYEQYF
TRBJ1-1,TRBV20-1,11,CSVVDRGKAFF
TRBJ2-7,TRBV5-4,16,CASSLSGHPSSYEQYF
TRBJ1-5,TRBV6-2/TRBV6-3,16,CASSSGTGDYNQPQHF